These T cell receptor beta chains were read from a single sample in a study of siplizumab effects on memory and regulatory T cells. Profiling relied on immunoSEQ multiplex PCR, and the TCRdb table lists in-frame clones only, not all of them. The profile shows roughly 26,000 clones, roughly 88% of them singletons. The specimen sequenced was memory CD4+ T cells sorted from blood. These receptors all come from a human donor in good health. Both conserved end residues are part of each CDR3. D genes are given only for firm matches. The size field is filled for only some rows; it gives once, few, many or a size class.

V gene	D gene	clone size	J gene	CDR3 DNA	CDR3 protein
TRBV2	NA	few	TRBJ2-3	TGTGCCAGTAAGCGCTCGAGCACAGATACGCAGTATTTT	CASKRSSTDTQYF
TRBV7-3	TRBD2	NA	TRBJ2-7	TGTGCCAGCAGCTTAACGTATAGCGGGGAGCAGTACTTC	CASSLTYSGEQYF
TRBV5-1	NA	once	TRBJ2-1	TGCGCCAGCAGCCGACAGGGCGGGGAGAATGAGCAGTTCTTC	CASSRQGGENEQFF
TRBV5-1	NA	NA	TRBJ2-7	TGCGCCAGCAGCGTTAACTACGAGCAGTACTTC	CASSVNYEQYF
TRBV6-5	NA	NA	TRBJ2-2	TGTGCCAGCAGTTACTCTCGCGCTGGTACCGGGGAGCTGTTTTTT	CASSYSRAGTGELFF
TRBV7-9	NA	NA	TRBJ2-1	TGTGCCAGCAGCCTAGGACCCGCGGTTAGCTCCTACAATGAGCAGTTCTTC	CASSLGPAVSSYNEQFF
TRBV5-8	NA	few	TRBJ1-2	TGTGCCAGCAGGGGCTCTAGGGTTCTCTATGGCTACACCTTC	CASRGSRVLYGYTF
TRBV28	TRBD1	NA	TRBJ1-4	TGTGCCAGCAGTTCGGACAGGGGAAGCGAAAAACTGTTTTTT	CASSSDRGSEKLFF
TRBV30	NA	NA	TRBJ2-3	TGTGCCTGGAGTGCACTAGCCGCAGATACGCAGTATTTT	CAWSALAADTQYF
TRBV19	NA	NA	TRBJ1-4	TGTGCCAGTAGTATCTTTGGGCAGGGTATAAGAGGTGAACTGTTTTTT	CASSIFGQGIRGELFF
TRBV2	TRBD1	once	TRBJ1-5	TGTGCCAGCTACAGGGGGGGCAATCAGCCCCAGCATTTT	CASYRGGNQPQHF
TRBV4-1	NA	NA	TRBJ2-1	TGCGCCAGCAGCCCCTTAGACCCCAATGAGCAGTTCTTC	CASSPLDPNEQFF
TRBV6-5	NA	NA	TRBJ2-5	TGTGCCGCAGCAGTGGGAATGGGAGAGACCCAGTACTTC	CAAAVGMGETQYF
TRBV30	TRBD1	once	TRBJ1-2	TGTGCCTGGAGTTTGGGGACAGGACACTATGGCTACACCTTC	CAWSLGTGHYGYTF
TRBV14	NA	NA	TRBJ2-5	TGTGCCAGCAGCCGCCCGGCTGCACGAGAGACCCAGTACTTC	CASSRPAARETQYF
TRBV7-9	NA	NA	TRBJ1-5	TGTGCCAGCAGCTTAGACAGCAATCAGCCCCAGCATTTT	CASSLDSNQPQHF
TRBV6-6	NA	NA	TRBJ1-3	TGTGCCAGCAGAAAATCTGGAAACACCATATATTTT	CASRKSGNTIYF
TRBV11-3	NA	NA	TRBJ2-2	TGTGCCAGCAAACACGGGAACACCGGGGAGCTGTTTTTT	CASKHGNTGELFF
TRBV6-1	NA	once	TRBJ2-1	TGTGCCAGCAGTGAAGCGCGGCAGTACAATGAGCAGTTCTTC	CASSEARQYNEQFF
TRBV6-5	TRBD1	NA	TRBJ1-5	TGTGCCAGCAGTTACCGCGCAGGGGGTGGTGAGCCCCAGCATTTT	CASSYRAGGGEPQHF
TRBV11-2	NA	NA	TRBJ2-7	TGTGCCAGCAGCTTAGATGGACGACAGACCTACGAGCAGTACTTC	CASSLDGRQTYEQYF
TRBV5-4	TRBD1	NA	TRBJ2-7	TGTGCCAGCAGCTTTCAGACAGGGTCCGAGCAGTACTTC	CASSFQTGSEQYF
TRBV30	TRBD2	few	TRBJ2-7	TGTGCCTGGAGTGTACGAAGGAGCCAAGCGCCCGTCTTTTACGCGGGAGAGCGGAACGAGCAGTACTTC	CAWSVRRSQAPVFYAGERNEQYF
TRBV19	NA	NA	TRBJ2-3	TGTGCCAGTAGCCCACTTAGAGGACCAGATACGCAGTATTTT	CASSPLRGPDTQYF
TRBV6-5	NA	NA	TRBJ2-1	TGTGCCAGCAGGGGACAACGCTCCTACAATGAGCAGTTCTTC	CASRGQRSYNEQFF
TRBV2	NA	once	TRBJ1-4	TGTGCCAGCAGTGAAGCGCTTCCGGGCGCAACTAATGAAAAACTGTTTTTT	CASSEALPGATNEKLFF
TRBV7-3	NA	NA	TRBJ2-3	TGTGCCAGCAGCTCAAGCACAGATACGCAGTATTTT	CASSSSTDTQYF
TRBV27	TRBD2	NA	TRBJ2-7	TGTACCAGCAGCCGACTAGCAGGAGGTTGGGGCTCCTACGAGCAGTACTTC	CTSSRLAGGWGSYEQYF
TRBV5-5	NA	NA	TRBJ2-5	TGTGCCAGCAGCTCCAAGACAGGGGGCCTAGCGGGAGGAGAGACCCAGTACTTC	CASSSKTGGLAGGETQYF
TRBV12-5	NA	NA	TRBJ1-1	TGTGCTAGTGGTTTGGTCTCCGGGGGCACTGAAGCTTTCTTT	CASGLVSGGTEAFF
TRBV7-9	NA	NA	TRBJ1-4	TGTGCCAGCCGGGGCAGGGCAGGCGAAAAACTGTTTTTT	CASRGRAGEKLFF
TRBV2	NA	NA	TRBJ1-2	TGTGCCAGCAGTCCCCCGGGCCGGAGTGGCTACACCTTC	CASSPPGRSGYTF
TRBV6-1	TRBD1	NA	TRBJ1-1	TGTGCCAGCAGTACAGGACAGGGCCAGAACACTGAAGCTTTCTTT	CASSTGQGQNTEAFF
TRBV5-1	TRBD1	NA	TRBJ1-4	TGCGCCAGCAGCTTGGCGCGGGACAGAACAACTAATGAAAAACTGTTTTTT	CASSLARDRTTNEKLFF
TRBV5-8	NA	NA	TRBJ2-1	TGTGCCAGCAGCTTGGTCGGGTGGAGCGGCGCATCCCAGGGTGAGCAGTTCTTC	CASSLVGWSGASQGEQFF
TRBV30	NA	NA	TRBJ2-5	TGTGCCTGGAGTGTGGGGGGATCCCAAGAGACCCAGTACTTC	CAWSVGGSQETQYF
TRBV5-1	TRBD1	NA	TRBJ1-2	TGCGCCAGCAGCTTGATGCAACAGGGGGTCGGCTACACCTTC	CASSLMQQGVGYTF
TRBV6-1	NA	NA	TRBJ2-3	TGTGCCAGCGGACCGGGGCGCACAGATACGCAGTATTTT	CASGPGRTDTQYF
TRBV18	NA	NA	TRBJ1-1	TGTGCCAGCTCACCCCCGGGGGTGAACACTGAAGCTTTCTTT	CASSPPGVNTEAFF
TRBV5-5	NA	NA	TRBJ2-5	TGTGCCAGCAGCTCCCTTAATGGAGAGACCCAGTACTTC	CASSSLNGETQYF
TRBV5-4	TRBD1	NA	TRBJ1-4	TGTGCCAGCAGCTTACGAAGCGGGACAGGCAATGAAAAACTGTTTTTT	CASSLRSGTGNEKLFF
TRBV6-5	NA	NA	TRBJ1-1	TGTGCCAGCAGTTACTCGGAGGCGGTGAACACTGAAGCTTTCTTT	CASSYSEAVNTEAFF
TRBV29-1	NA	NA	TRBJ1-2	TGCAGCGTTGATGCCAGTTCTAACTACGGCTACACCTTC	CSVDASSNYGYTF
TRBV6-1	NA	NA	TRBJ1-2	TGTGCCAGCACCCGTCAGGGCAATGGCTACACCTTC	CASTRQGNGYTF
TRBV6-5	TRBD2	NA	TRBJ2-7	TGTGCCAGCAGTCTCCTAGCGGGATTGAGGGAGCAGTACTTC	CASSLLAGLREQYF
TRBV10-1	NA	NA	TRBJ1-5	TGCGCCAGCAGTGACAGCTATCAGCCCCAGCATTTT	CASSDSYQPQHF
TRBV4-1	TRBD1	NA	TRBJ1-6	TGCGCCAGCAGCCAAGGATGGACAGGGAAGGCAGAAACATCACCCCTCCACTTT	CASSQGWTGKAETSPLHF
TRBV28	NA	NA	TRBJ1-4	TGTGCCAGCAGCCTTAGGGAAAAACTGTTTTTT	CASSLREKLFF
TRBV7-3	TRBD2	NA	TRBJ2-5	TGTGCCAGCAGCTTAGTCGCAGCGGGAGCAGAGACCCAGTACTTC	CASSLVAAGAETQYF
TRBV28	TRBD1	NA	TRBJ2-5	TGTGCCAGTTCAGGGACAGTCCAAGAGACCCAGTACTTC	CASSGTVQETQYF
TRBV15	NA	NA	TRBJ2-6	TGTGCCACCAGCGCCAGGGGGGCTGGGGCCAACGTCCTGACTTTC	CATSARGAGANVLTF
TRBV19	TRBD1	NA	TRBJ1-1	TGTGCCAGTCACACCCAACAGGGGAATGAAGCTTTCTTT	CASHTQQGNEAFF
TRBV5-8	NA	few	TRBJ2-5	TGTGCCAGCAGTCAGCCCCCGGGGGAGACCCAGTACTTC	CASSQPPGETQYF
TRBV7-2	NA	NA	TRBJ2-7	TGTGCCAGCAGCTTAGAAGCCAGCTCCTACGAGCAGTACTTC	CASSLEASSYEQYF
TRBV6-1	TRBD1	NA	TRBJ2-7	TGTGCCAGCAGACAGGGGACGGGCGAGCAGTACTTC	CASRQGTGEQYF